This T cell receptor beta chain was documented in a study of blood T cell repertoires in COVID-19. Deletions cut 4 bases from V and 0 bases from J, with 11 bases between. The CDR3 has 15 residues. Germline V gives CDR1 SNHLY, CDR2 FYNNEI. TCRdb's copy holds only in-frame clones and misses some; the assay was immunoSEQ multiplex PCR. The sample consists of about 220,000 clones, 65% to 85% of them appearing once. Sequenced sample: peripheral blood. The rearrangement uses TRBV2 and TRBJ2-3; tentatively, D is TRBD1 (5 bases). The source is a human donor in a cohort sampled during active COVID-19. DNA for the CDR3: TGTGCCAGCAGTGGGGGCGGTACTAGCACAGATACGCAGTATTTT. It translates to CASSGGGTSTDTQYF.